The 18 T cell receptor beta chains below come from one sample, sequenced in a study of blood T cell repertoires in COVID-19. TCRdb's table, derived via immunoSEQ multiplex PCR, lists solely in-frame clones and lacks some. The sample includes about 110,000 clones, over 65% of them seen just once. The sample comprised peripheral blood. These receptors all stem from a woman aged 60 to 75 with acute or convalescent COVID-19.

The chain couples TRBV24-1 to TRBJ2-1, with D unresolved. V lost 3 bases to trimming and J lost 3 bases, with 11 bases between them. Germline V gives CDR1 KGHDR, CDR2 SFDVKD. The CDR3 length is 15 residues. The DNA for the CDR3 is TGTGCCACCAGTGATGCGCAAAGAGTCTACAATGAGCAGTTCTTC. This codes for CATSDAQRVYNEQFF.

This CDR3 reads CSVAGPSVGQYF. The CDR3 DNA sequence: TGCAGCGTTGCAGGGCCTTCGGTGGGGCAGTACTTC. The chain couples TRBV29-1 to TRBJ2-7; TRBD1 is a possible D gene (5 bases). Trimming shortened V by 4 bases and J by 9 bases, and 16 bases separated the two germline ends. The CDR3 has 12 residues. The germline CDR1 and CDR2 sequences are SQVTM and ANQGSEA.

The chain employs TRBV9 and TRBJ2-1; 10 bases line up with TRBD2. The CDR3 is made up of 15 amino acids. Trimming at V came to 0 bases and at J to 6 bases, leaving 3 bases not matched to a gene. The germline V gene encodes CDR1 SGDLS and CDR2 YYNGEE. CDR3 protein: CASSVGLAGLNEQFF. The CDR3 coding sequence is TGTGCCAGCAGCGTAGGACTAGCGGGCCTCAATGAGCAGTTCTTC.

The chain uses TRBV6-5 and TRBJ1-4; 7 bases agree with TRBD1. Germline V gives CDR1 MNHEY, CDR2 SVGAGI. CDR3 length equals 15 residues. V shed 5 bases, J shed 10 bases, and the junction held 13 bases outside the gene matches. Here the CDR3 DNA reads TGTGCCAGCAGTCTCTGGACAGGTGGGATTGGAAAACTGTTTTTT. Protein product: CASSLWTGGIGKLFF.

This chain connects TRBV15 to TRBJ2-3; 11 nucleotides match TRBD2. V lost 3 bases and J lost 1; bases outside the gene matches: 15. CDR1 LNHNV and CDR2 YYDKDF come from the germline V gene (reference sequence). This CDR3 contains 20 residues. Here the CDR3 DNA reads TGTGCCACCAGCAGCATAGCGGGAGGGGGCGGGGGCCTAGGCACAGATACGCAGTATTTT. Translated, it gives CATSSIAGGGGGLGTDTQYF.

The CDR3, as DNA: TGTGCCAGCAGCTTTGACAGGCTCCACGAGCAGTACTTC. Translating it yields CASSFDRLHEQYF. This rearrangement joins TRBV5-6 to TRBJ2-7; TRBD1 might be the D (6 bases). This CDR3 has 13 amino acids. Germline CDR1 reads SGHDT; CDR2 reads YYEEEE. Trimming pared 2 bases from V and 5 bases from J, leaving 11 bases between.

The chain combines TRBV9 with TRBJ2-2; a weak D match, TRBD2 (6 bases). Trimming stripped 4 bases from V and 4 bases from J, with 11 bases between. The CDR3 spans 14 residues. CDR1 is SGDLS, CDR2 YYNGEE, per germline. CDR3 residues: CASSSPGGTGELFF. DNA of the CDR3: TGTGCCAGCAGCTCACCCGGGGGCACCGGGGAGCTGTTTTTT.

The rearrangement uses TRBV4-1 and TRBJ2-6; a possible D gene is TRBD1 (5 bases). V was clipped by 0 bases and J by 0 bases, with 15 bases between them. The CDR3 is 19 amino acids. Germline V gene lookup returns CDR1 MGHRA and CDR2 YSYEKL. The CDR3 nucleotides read TGCGCCAGCAGCCAAGATCTTGTAGGGGCAGCCTCTGGGGCCAACGTCCTGACTTTC. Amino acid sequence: CASSQDLVGAASGANVLTF.

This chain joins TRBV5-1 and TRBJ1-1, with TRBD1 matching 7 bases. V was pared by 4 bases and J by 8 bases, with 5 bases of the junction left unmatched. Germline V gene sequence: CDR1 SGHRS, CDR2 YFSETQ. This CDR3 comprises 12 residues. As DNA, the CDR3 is TGCGCCAGCAGCGTAGACAGGGCGGAAGCTTTCTTT. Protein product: CASSVDRAEAFF.

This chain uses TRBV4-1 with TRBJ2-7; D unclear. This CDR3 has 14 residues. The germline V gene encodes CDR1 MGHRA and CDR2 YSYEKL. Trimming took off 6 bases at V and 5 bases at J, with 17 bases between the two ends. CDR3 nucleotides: TGCGCCAGCAGTTACCCCGCGAGGTTCCACGAGCAGTACTTC. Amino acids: CASSYPARFHEQYF.

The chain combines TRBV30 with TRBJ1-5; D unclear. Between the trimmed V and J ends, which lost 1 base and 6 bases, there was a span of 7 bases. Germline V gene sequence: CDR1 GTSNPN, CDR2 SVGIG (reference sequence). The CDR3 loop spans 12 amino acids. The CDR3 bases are TGTGCCTGGAGTGCGTCCGGTCAGCCCCAGCATTTT. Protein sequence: CAWSASGQPQHF.

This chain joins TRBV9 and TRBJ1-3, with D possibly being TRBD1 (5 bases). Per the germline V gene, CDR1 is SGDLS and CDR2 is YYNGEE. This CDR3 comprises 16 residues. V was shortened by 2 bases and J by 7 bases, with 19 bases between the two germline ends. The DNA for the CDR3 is TGTGCCAGCAGCGTCGAGCTTGGGGGGTTTGGGAACACCATATATTTT. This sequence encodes CASSVELGGFGNTIYF.

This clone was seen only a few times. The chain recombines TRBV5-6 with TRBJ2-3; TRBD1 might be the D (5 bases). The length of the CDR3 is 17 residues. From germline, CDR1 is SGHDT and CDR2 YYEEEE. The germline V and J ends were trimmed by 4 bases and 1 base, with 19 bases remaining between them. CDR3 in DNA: TGTGCCAGCAGCCTATTGGTGGGGCGCGGAGGCACAGATACGCAGTATTTT. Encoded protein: CASSLLVGRGGTDTQYF. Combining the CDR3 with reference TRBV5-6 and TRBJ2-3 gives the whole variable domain DAGVTQSPTHLIKTRGQQVTLRCSPKSGHDTVSWYQQALGQGPQFIFQYYEEEERQRGNFPDRFSGHQFPNYSSELNVNALLLGDSALYLCASSLLVGRGGTDTQYFGPGTRLTVL.

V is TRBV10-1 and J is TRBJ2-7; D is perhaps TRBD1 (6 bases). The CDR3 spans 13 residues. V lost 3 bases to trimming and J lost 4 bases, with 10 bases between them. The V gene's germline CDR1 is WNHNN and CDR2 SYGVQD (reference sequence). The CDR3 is CASSDRDKYEQYF. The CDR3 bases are TGCGCCAGCAGTGATAGGGACAAATACGAGCAGTACTTC.

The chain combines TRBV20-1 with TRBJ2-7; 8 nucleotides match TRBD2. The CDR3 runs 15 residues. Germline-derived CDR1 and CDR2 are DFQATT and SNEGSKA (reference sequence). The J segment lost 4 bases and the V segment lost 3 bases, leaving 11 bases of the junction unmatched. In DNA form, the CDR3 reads TGCAGTGCTAGTGATCGGGGGGGGTCGCAGTACGAGCAGTACTTC. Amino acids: CSASDRGGSQYEQYF.

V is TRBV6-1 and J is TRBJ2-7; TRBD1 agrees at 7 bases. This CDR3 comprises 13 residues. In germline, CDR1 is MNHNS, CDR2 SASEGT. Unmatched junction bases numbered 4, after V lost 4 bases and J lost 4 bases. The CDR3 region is CASSVDRAYEQYF. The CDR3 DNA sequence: TGTGCCAGCAGTGTTGACAGGGCGTACGAGCAGTACTTC.

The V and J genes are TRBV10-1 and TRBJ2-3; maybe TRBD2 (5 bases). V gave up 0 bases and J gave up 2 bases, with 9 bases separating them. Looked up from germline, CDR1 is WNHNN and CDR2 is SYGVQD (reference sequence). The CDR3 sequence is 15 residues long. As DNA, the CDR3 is TGCGCCAGCAGTGAGTCCGGACTCATCACAGATACGCAGTATTTT. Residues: CASSESGLITDTQYF.

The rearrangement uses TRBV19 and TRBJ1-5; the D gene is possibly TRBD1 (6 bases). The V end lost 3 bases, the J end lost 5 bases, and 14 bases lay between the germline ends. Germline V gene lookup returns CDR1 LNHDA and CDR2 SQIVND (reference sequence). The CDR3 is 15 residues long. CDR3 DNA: TGTGCCAGTAGTATCGAGGACAGCCGTCATCAGCCCCAGCATTTT. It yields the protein CASSIEDSRHQPQHF.